These T cell receptor beta chains were read from a single sample in a study of blood T cells in healthy people across ages. Using its own MiXCR run on the 5' RACE reads, TCRdb lists one record per CDR3 protein. Counted here are some 760,000 distinct CDR3 sequences, 20% to 30% occurring once; the ten biggest clones make up under 9.5%. These data also formed part of another study, on T cells of mothers and their children.

The specimen was blood. Receptors were obtained from a boy between 10 and 17 years old in good health. Both conserved end residues are part of each CDR3. D genes are given only for firm matches. Some rows have no size entry. The others give once, few or many, or a class for an expanded clone.

J gene | D gene | V gene | clone size | CDR3 protein | CDR3 DNA
TRBJ1-6 | NA | TRBV5-1 | NA | CASSLGREDSPLHF | TGCGCCAGCAGCTTAGGCAGGGAGGATTCACCCCTCCACTTT
TRBJ2-1 | NA | TRBV6-5 | NA | CASSYSGRFNEQFF | TGTGCCAGCAGTTACTCGGGGAGGTTCAATGAGCAGTTCTTC
TRBJ2-5 | NA | TRBV6-6 | NA | CASSYSPGVQETQYF | TGTGCCAGCAGTTACTCACCAGGGGTGCAAGAGACCCAGTACTTC
TRBJ2-2 | TRBD1 | TRBV12-3/TRBV12-4 | NA | CASSWTGANTGELFF | TGTGCCAGCAGCTGGACAGGGGCGAACACCGGGGAGCTGTTTTTT
TRBJ2-7 | NA | TRBV7-6 | NA | CASSDGDWDSTLEQYF | TGTGCCAGCAGCGACGGGGACTGGGACTCTACTTTGGAGCAGTACTTC
TRBJ2-2 | NA | TRBV7-9 | once | CASSLLGLTNTGELFF | TGTGCCAGCAGCTTACTGGGACTGACGAACACCGGGGAGCTGTTTTTT
TRBJ1-5 | TRBD1 | TRBV28 | NA | CASSLPQGTGNQPQHF | TGTGCCAGCAGTCTCCCACAGGGGACGGGCAATCAGCCCCAGCATTTT
TRBJ2-3 | TRBD2 | TRBV7-3 | few | CASSSLAGLVTDTQYF | TGTGCCAGCAGCTCCCTAGCGGGGCTCGTCACAGATACGCAGTATTTT
TRBJ2-1 | TRBD1 | TRBV20-1 | NA | CSAPGTGGSYNEQFF | TGCAGTGCTCCGGGGACAGGGGGCTCCTACAATGAGCAGTTCTTC
TRBJ2-7 | NA | TRBV11-3 | NA | CASSRYRVYEQYF | TGTGCCAGCAGTCGCTACAGGGTCTACGAGCAGTACTTC
TRBJ1-2 | NA | TRBV12-3/TRBV12-4 | NA | CASSFGSKFPGGYTF | TGTGCCAGCAGTTTTGGGAGTAAGTTTCCCGGTGGCTACACCTTC
TRBJ2-3 | TRBD1 | TRBV24-1 | NA | CATSDLQGDTDTQYF | TGTGCCACCAGTGATTTGCAGGGGGACACAGATACGCAGTATTTT
TRBJ2-5 | NA | TRBV7-6 | few | CASSFPKETQYF | TGTGCCAGCAGCTTTCCGAAAGAGACCCAGTACTTC
TRBJ1-4 | TRBD1 | TRBV6-2/TRBV6-3 | NA | CASSDRTGDEKLFF | TGTGCCAGTTCGGACCGGACAGGGGACGAAAAACTGTTTTTT
TRBJ2-7 | NA | TRBV21-1 | few | CASSKEGAEDSYEQYF | TGTGCCAGCAGCAAAGAGGGCGCAGAAGACTCCTACGAGCAGTACTTC
TRBJ1-4 | NA | TRBV29-1 | few | CGVEKDRGKLLF | TGCGGCGTTGAAAAGGACAGAGGAAAACTGCTTTTT
TRBJ2-5 | NA | TRBV7-9 | NA | CASSWDTLGGTQYF | TGTGCCAGCAGCTGGGACACCCTCGGAGGGACCCAGTACTTC
TRBJ2-7 | TRBD2 | TRBV6-2/TRBV6-3 | few | CASSYGRLAGTYEQYF | TGTGCCAGCAGTTACGGGCGACTAGCGGGGACCTACGAGCAGTACTTC
TRBJ2-5 | NA | TRBV2 | NA | CASKLEETQYF | TGTGCCAGCAAGCTAGAAGAGACCCAGTACTTC
TRBJ2-3 | TRBD2 | TRBV24-1 | few | CATSDSLGTSGGATQYF | TGTGCCACCAGTGATTCCCTCGGGACTAGCGGGGGGGCGACGCAGTATTTT
TRBJ2-5 | NA | TRBV7-6 | NA | CASSLGGTARTQYF | TGTGCCAGCAGCTTAGGGGGGACTGCCCGAACCCAGTACTTC
TRBJ2-2 | NA | TRBV4-3 | few | CASSQDGGTSPVGELFF | TGCGCCAGCAGCCAAGATGGAGGGACTTCCCCGGTCGGGGAGCTGTTTTTT
TRBJ2-1 | NA | TRBV19 | once | CASGLGGAYNEQFF | TGTGCCAGTGGTCTAGGCGGGGCCTACAATGAGCAGTTCTTC
TRBJ2-2 | TRBD2 | TRBV24-1 | few | CATSDPGTSGTTGELFF | TGTGCCACCAGTGACCCAGGGACTAGCGGGACCACCGGGGAGCTGTTTTTT
TRBJ1-1 | NA | TRBV7-2 | many | CASSLEQGTEAFF | TGTGCCAGCAGCTTAGAGCAGGGCACTGAAGCTTTCTTT
TRBJ1-2 | NA | TRBV12-3/TRBV12-4 | few | CASSRGSVNYGYTF | TGTGCCAGCAGCCGAGGGAGCGTGAACTATGGCTACACCTTC
TRBJ1-1 | NA | TRBV25-1 | few | CASRPGGLYLLNTEAFF | TGTGCCAGCCGCCCGGGGGGGCTCTACCTGCTGAACACTGAAGCTTTCTTT
TRBJ2-1 | TRBD2 | TRBV5-1 | once | CASSPGRESHNEQFF | TGCGCCAGCAGCCCCGGGAGGGAATCCCACAATGAGCAGTTCTTC
TRBJ1-1 | TRBD1 | TRBV19 | few | CASTIQGALTEAFF | TGTGCCAGTACCATACAGGGGGCACTTACTGAAGCTTTCTTT
TRBJ2-1 | TRBD2 | TRBV3-1 | NA | CASSFRLAGGEQFF | TGTGCCAGCAGCTTCCGACTAGCGGGAGGTGAGCAGTTCTTC
TRBJ1-2 | NA | TRBV12-3/TRBV12-4 | NA | CASSLRVYGYTF | TGTGCCAGCAGTTTAAGGGTTTATGGCTACACCTTC
TRBJ2-1 | TRBD2 | TRBV7-9 | few | CASSQLRGGRDNEQFF | TGTGCCAGCAGCCAGCTGCGGGGGGGCAGGGACAATGAGCAGTTCTTC
TRBJ1-2 | NA | TRBV10-2 | NA | CASREQSIKYGYTF | TGCGCCAGCAGAGAACAGAGTATTAAATATGGCTACACCTTC
TRBJ2-1 | TRBD2 | TRBV6-6 | NA | CASSYGSGPYQETQFF | TGTGCCAGCAGTTACGGTAGCGGGCCGTACCAAGAGACCCAGTTCTTC
TRBJ2-5 | NA | TRBV4-1 | NA | CASSQDQVRAGQETQYF | TGCGCCAGCAGCCAAGATCAGGTCCGGGCAGGGCAAGAGACCCAGTACTTC
TRBJ2-1 | TRBD1 | TRBV5-1 | NA | CASSQDRGWHNEQFF | TGCGCCAGCAGCCAAGACAGGGGGTGGCACAATGAGCAGTTCTTC
TRBJ2-2 | NA | TRBV7-3 | once | CASSLNPGGPGELFF | TGTGCCAGCAGCTTAAATCCGGGGGGCCCCGGGGAGCTGTTTTTT
TRBJ1-4 | NA | TRBV4-1 | few | CASTTSTTNEKLFF | TGCGCCAGCACCACATCCACAACTAATGAAAAACTGTTTTTT
TRBJ1-3 | NA | TRBV4-3 | once | CASSPDASSGNTIYF | TGCGCCAGCAGCCCGGACGCGAGCTCTGGAAACACCATATATTTT
TRBJ1-1 | NA | TRBV7-2 | NA | CASSLRAGETEAFF | TGTGCCAGCAGCTTACGTGCAGGGGAAACTGAAGCTTTCTTT
TRBJ2-5 | TRBD2 | TRBV9 | NA | CASSVGGGFQKTQYF | TGTGCCAGCAGCGTTGGCGGGGGTTTCCAAAAGACCCAGTACTTC
TRBJ1-1 | NA | TRBV29-1 | few | CSVHKNTEAFF | TGCAGCGTCCACAAGAACACTGAAGCTTTCTTT
TRBJ1-1 | NA | TRBV12-5 | NA | CASLFTGEAFF | TGTGCTAGTCTATTTACAGGTGAAGCTTTCTTT
TRBJ1-1 | NA | TRBV28 | NA | CASRTRLGNTEAFF | TGTGCCAGCAGGACTCGGCTGGGGAACACTGAAGCTTTCTTT
TRBJ2-5 | TRBD2 | TRBV7-2 | NA | CASSRSGGALEAQYF | TGTGCCAGCAGCCGTAGCGGGGGGGCCTTGGAGGCCCAGTACTTC
TRBJ1-5 | TRBD1 | TRBV20-1 | few | CSVQTGANQPQHF | TGCAGTGTTCAGACAGGGGCCAATCAGCCCCAGCATTTT